The T cell receptor beta chain under discussion was sequenced for a study of beta chain features in type 1 diabetes. Whole-study context: Patients and healthy donors were similar in age, gender and cell yields.

The junction had 12 bases not matched to a gene; V was cut back by 2 bases and J by 5 bases. Germline V lookup: CDR1 SGHTA, CDR2 FQGNSA. The CDR3 runs 17 residues. Isolated RNA was reverse transcribed in full, so expressed TCRB transcripts were sequenced. Naive, central memory and regulatory T cell samples produced a mean of about 4 million reads. Assay used: immunoSEQ multiplex PCR; TCRdb lists only in-frame clones, some missing. The sample gives over 700,000 clones, roughly 17% of which show up once; about 0.02% is in the top ten. There was one heparinised blood draw per donor, averaging roughly 100 mL. This clone appeared a few times.

Sequencing input: naive CD4+ T cells from blood. This chain connects TRBV7-2 to TRBJ2-1; 7 bases map to TRBD2. This clonotype was obtained from a woman between 18 and 30 years old in good health. The CDR3 DNA is TGTGCCAGCAGCTTACCCCTCGGACTAGGCCAACACAATGAGCAGTTCTTC. Translating gives CASSLPLGLGQHNEQFF.